This T cell receptor beta chain is drawn from a study of T cell responses to AZD1222 COVID-19 vaccine. Using immunoSEQ multiplex PCR, the repertoire was profiled, and TCRdb retains in-frame clones only, with some absent. The data contain approximately 170,000 clones, approximately 90% of them singletons. The germline V gene has CDR1 LGHNA and CDR2 YNFKEQ. This CDR3 has 14 residues. V lost 1 base, J lost 6 bases, and 10 bases lay in between. The sample in question was peripheral blood, obtained on day 0 of AZD1222 vaccination. This TCR was recovered from an adult in good health. The chain joins TRBV4-2 to TRBJ1-5; D is possibly TRBD1 (5 bases). DNA of the CDR3: TGTGCCAGCAGCCAAGTCGGCGGGGCTCAGCCCCAGCATTTT. Its protein product is CASSQVGGAQPQHF.